These 8 T cell receptor beta chains were sequenced from one sample in a study of Graves' ophthalmopathy and Graves' hyperthyroidism. TCR beta CDR3 regions were amplified from RNA transcripts. Second-round multiplex PCR came after a first-round RT-PCR that employed HTBI primers. TCRdb processed the multiplex PCR reads anew with MiXCR; each CDR3 protein has one entry. Among approximately 540,000 distinct CDR3 sequences listed, 35% to 40% were seen once. Sequences were obtained from peripheral blood or thyroid tissue (not recorded which). The receptor set was obtained from an adult man with Graves' hyperthyroidism.

This chain uses TRBV10-3 with TRBJ2-6; D is possibly TRBD1 (5 bases). The CDR3 runs to 15 residues. Deletions cut 3 bases from V and 5 bases from J, with 11 bases between. Per the germline V gene, CDR1 is ENHRY and CDR2 is SYGVKD. The CDR3 region has the DNA TGTGCCATCAGTGAAAGGGGCCTCCGGGCCAACGTCCTGACTTTC. The encoded protein is CAISERGLRANVLTF.

V usage is TRBV7-3 and J usage is TRBJ2-2; D is uncertain. The CDR3 extends over 16 amino acids. V was pared by 4 bases and J by 1 base, with 13 bases between. Germline-derived CDR1 and CDR2 are SGHTA and FQGTGA. Here the CDR3 reads CASSSAIVGNTGELFF. CDR3 bases: TGTGCCAGCAGCTCGGCGATCGTAGGGAACACCGGGGAGCTGTTTTTT.

A word on this clonotype: This may be a read error: a much more frequent sequence differs by one nucleotide. Lacking the conserved final phenylalanine or tryptophan, this CDR3 likely reflects a read error. The chain links TRBV5-1 to TRBJ1-2; D may be TRBD1 (5 bases). Germline CDR1 SGHRS, CDR2 YFSETQ. V was trimmed by 2 bases and J by 4 bases, leaving 15 bases between them. The CDR3 is 15 amino acids. The chain's CDR3 is CASSLGGVVPYGYTL. In DNA form, the CDR3 reads TGCGCCAGCAGCTTAGGAGGGGTGGTACCCTATGGCTACACCCTC.

The sample holds a few counts of this clonotype. V is TRBV7-4 and J is TRBJ1-6; D is possibly TRBD1 (5 bases). The CDR3 is 16 amino acids. In germline, CDR1 is SGHVT, CDR2 SQSDAQ. V was shortened by 2 bases and J by 8 bases, with 16 bases between the two germline ends. CDR3 in amino acids: CASSLPPGPRDSPLHF. CDR3 DNA: TGTGCCAGCAGCTTACCCCCGGGACCTAGAGATTCACCCCTCCACTTT.

This clonotype was recorded a few times. The chain has TRBV6-5 and TRBJ1-1, with D unclear. The CDR3 is 17 amino acids. Trimming took 4 bases from V and 3 from J, leaving 21 bases between them. Germline V gene lookup returns CDR1 MNHEY and CDR2 SVGAGI. The CDR3 protein is CASSFRTSNPADTEAFF. The CDR3 bases are TGTGCCAGCAGTTTTCGGACCTCCAACCCCGCGGACACTGAAGCTTTCTTT.

This clonotype was picked up many times. The chain carries TRBV7-9 and TRBJ1-1; 7 bases agree with TRBD1. V gave up 5 bases and J gave up 10 bases; unmatched junction bases: 10. Germline CDR1 is SEHNR and CDR2 is FQNEAQ (reference sequence). The CDR3 has 13 amino acids. The CDR3 reads CASSPGDSFLAFF. The CDR3 nucleotides are TGTGCCAGCAGCCCGGGGGACAGCTTCTTAGCTTTCTTT.

The genes are TRBV29-1 and TRBJ2-7; the match to TRBD1 covers 11 bases. The CDR3 runs 12 residues. Losses at the gene ends were 4 bases for V and 5 bases for J; bases not matched to a gene: 1. Germline V gives CDR1 SQVTM, CDR2 ANQGSEA. CDR3 residues: CSVADRGHEQYF. DNA of the CDR3: TGCAGCGTTGCGGACAGGGGGCACGAGCAGTACTTC.

This clonotype was counted ten times or more. The V call is TRBV14, the J call TRBJ2-6; D unresolved. Trimming left V 4 bases short and J 0 bases short, with 10 bases between. CDR3 length: 16 amino acids. Germline V gives CDR1 SGHDN, CDR2 FVKESK. Written as DNA, the CDR3 is TGTGCCAGCAGCCGATCAGTTTACTCTGGGGCCAACGTCCTGACTTTC. It specifies CASSRSVYSGANVLTF.